These 32 T cell receptor beta chains were sequenced from one sample in a study of CD8+ T cells in alopecia areata. Isolated RNA was reverse transcribed into cDNA used as the sequencing template. Some clones are missing from TCRdb's copy, which holds only in-frame ones; the method was immunoSEQ multiplex PCR. The sample consists of about 120,000 clones, around 56% of them appearing once. Described treatment: oral pan-JAK inhibitor, 5-10 mg twice daily. The sample was CD4+ T cells sorted from blood, taken at week 4, from a patient treated with tofacitinib. These receptor sequences come from a human donor with alopecia areata.

This sequence joins TRBV20-1 and TRBJ2-5; D unclear. The V gene's germline CDR1 is DFQATT and CDR2 SNEGSKA (reference sequence). The CDR3 totals 11 residues. The ends were cut back, 6 bases at V and 5 bases at J, with 10 bases in the middle. The DNA of the CDR3 is TGCAGTGCGAATAAATATGAGACCCAGTACTTC. Its translation is CSANKYETQYF.

The chain couples TRBV29-1 to TRBJ2-3; D call uncertain. Deletions cut 4 bases from V and 3 bases from J, with 5 bases between. In germline, CDR1 is SQVTM, CDR2 ANQGSEA. The CDR3 is 11 residues long. The CDR3 protein is CSVGVTDTQYF. For the CDR3, the DNA is TGCAGCGTTGGGGTAACAGATACGCAGTATTTT.

This chain links TRBV30 with TRBJ1-2; D is perhaps TRBD1 (5 bases). V lost 1 base and J lost 2, with 8 bases in between. Germline V gene lookup returns CDR1 GTSNPN and CDR2 SVGIG (reference sequence). The CDR3 loop spans 13 amino acids. The CDR3 DNA reads as TGTGCCTGGAGTGCGACAGAAAACTATGGCTACACCTTC. As protein: CAWSATENYGYTF.

This clone was seen only a few times. This rearrangement joins TRBV2 to TRBJ2-1, with a possible D match to TRBD2 (6 bases). V lost 6 bases, J lost 5 bases, and 14 bases lay in between. CDR1 is SNHLY and CDR2 is FYNNEI in the germline V gene. CDR3 length equals 14 residues. This CDR3 is CASRGMGLNNEQFF. The CDR3, as DNA: TGTGCCAGCAGAGGAATGGGACTGAACAATGAGCAGTTCTTC.

In this sample, this clone turned up once. The genes are TRBV5-6 and TRBJ2-7, with TRBD1 matching over 8 bases. The CDR3 contains 14 residues. J gave up 3 bases and V 0 bases, and 2 bases lay outside the gene matches. CDR1 SGHDT and CDR2 YYEEEE come from the germline V gene. CDR3 protein: CASSLGTGFYEQYF. The CDR3 nucleotides read TGTGCCAGCAGCTTGGGGACAGGGTTCTACGAGCAGTACTTC.

J is TRBJ2-7 and V is TRBV4-1, with D perhaps matching TRBD1 (6 bases). Trimming left V 0 bases short and J 5 bases short, with 11 bases between. In germline, CDR1 is MGHRA, CDR2 YSYEKL. This CDR3 is 14 amino acids long. CDR3 in amino acids: CASSQDPQGHEQYF. As DNA, the CDR3 is TGCGCCAGCAGCCAAGATCCACAGGGCCACGAGCAGTACTTC.

The chain joins TRBV6-6 to TRBJ1-5; 7 bases are shared with TRBD1. Unmatched junction bases numbered 5, after V lost 9 bases and J lost 0 bases. This CDR3 contains 14 residues. Germline CDR1 and CDR2: MNHNY and SVGAGI (reference sequence). CDR3 sequence (DNA): TGTGCCAGTTCGGGACAGATTAGCAATCAGCCCCAGCATTTT. This gives the protein CASSGQISNQPQHF.

The J gene is TRBJ1-5, the V gene TRBV18; 7 positions agree with TRBD1. The V segment lost 2 bases and the J segment 5 bases; nucleotides outside the gene matches: 0. The CDR3 extends over 13 amino acids. Germline CDR1 reads KGHSH; CDR2 reads LQKENI. CDR3 protein: CASSPTGDQPQHF. The CDR3 bases are TGTGCCAGCTCACCAACAGGGGATCAGCCCCAGCATTTT.

This chain joins TRBV14 and TRBJ2-5; D is undetermined. Per germline, CDR1 SGHDN and CDR2 FVKESK. This CDR3 has 14 amino acids. V lost 0 bases and J lost 4, with 9 bases in between. The CDR3 nucleotides read TGTGCCAGCAGCCAAGATTTACTGAGAGAGACCCAGTACTTC. Its translation is CASSQDLLRETQYF.

CDR3 loop: CSVGAGTGGYEQYF. The CDR3 DNA is TGCAGCGTTGGAGCCGGGACAGGGGGTTACGAGCAGTACTTC. The genes are TRBV29-1 and TRBJ2-7, with 11 bases aligning to TRBD1. Germline CDR1 SQVTM, CDR2 ANQGSEA. J gave up 4 bases and V 4 bases, and 6 bases lay outside the gene matches. This CDR3 has 14 amino acids.

The chain uses TRBV27 and TRBJ1-5; D is possibly TRBD1 (5 bases). V lost 3 bases and J 7 bases, leaving 13 bases between the germline ends. Germline loops: CDR1 MNHEY, CDR2 SMNVEV (reference sequence). This CDR3 region has 14 residues. CDR3 in amino acids: CASSFRGWNQPQHF. In DNA, the CDR3 is TGTGCCAGCAGTTTTCGGGGCTGGAACCAGCCCCAGCATTTT.

A few counts support this clone. The J gene is TRBJ1-5, the V gene TRBV15; D remains ambiguous. Germline-derived CDR1 and CDR2 are LNHNV and YYDKDF (reference sequence). V was pared by 2 bases and J by 5 bases, with 7 bases between. The CDR3 has 13 residues. In DNA, the CDR3 is TGTGCCACCAGCAGACCTACAGATCAGCCCCAGCATTTT. It codes for CATSRPTDQPQHF.

On this clone: The same CDR3 can be traced to other DNA sequences in this sample. The J gene is TRBJ2-2, the V gene TRBV29-1; 9 bases match TRBD1. Germline-derived CDR1 and CDR2 are SQVTM and ANQGSEA. After removal of 4 bases from V and 3 bases from J, the junction contained 0 bases not matched to a gene. The CDR3 length is 13 residues. This CDR3 is CSVGTGDTGELFF. CDR3 coding DNA: TGCAGCGTTGGGACAGGGGACACCGGGGAGCTGTTTTTT.

The J gene is TRBJ1-1, the V gene TRBV11-2; TRBD1 is a possible D gene (5 bases). Germline assignment: CDR1 SGHAT and CDR2 FQNNGV. V was pared by 5 bases and J by 4 bases, with 11 bases between. The length of the CDR3 is 13 residues. CDR3: CASSKDSGTEAFF. The CDR3 coding sequence is TGTGCCAGCAGCAAAGACAGTGGCACTGAAGCTTTCTTT. Full variable domain (missing parts from reference TRBV11-2 and TRBJ1-1): EAGVAQSPRYKIIEKRQSVAFWCNPISGHATLYWYQQILGQGPKLLIQFQNNGVVDDSQLPKDRFSAERLKGVDSTLKIQPAKLEDSAVYLCASSKDSGTEAFFGQGTRLTVV.

A single count supports this clone. The gene calls are TRBV30 and TRBJ2-3, with D perhaps TRBD1 (5 bases). With 8 bases removed from V and 1 base from J, the gap between germline ends came to 10 bases. This CDR3 is 12 amino acids long. Germline CDR1 and CDR2: GTSNPN and SVGIG (reference sequence). The CDR3 spells CAAGWGTDTQYF. As DNA, the CDR3 is TGTGCCGCAGGGTGGGGCACAGATACGCAGTATTTT. The full variable domain, with the rest looked up from reference TRBV30 and TRBJ2-3, is SQTIHQWPATLVQPVGSPLSLECTVEGTSNPNLYWYRQAAGRGLQLLFYSVGIGQISSEVPQNLSASRPQDRQFILSSKKLLLSDSGFYLCAAGWGTDTQYFGPGTRLTVL.

V usage is TRBV5-1 and J usage is TRBJ2-7; 10 positions agree with TRBD1. V was clipped by 0 bases and J by 4 bases; unmatched bases: 10. The CDR3 length is 17 residues. CDR1 and CDR2 (germline): SGHRS, YFSETQ. The CDR3 sequence is CASSLVQPGQGRYEQYF. CDR3 DNA sequence: TGCGCCAGCAGCTTGGTTCAACCGGGACAGGGGAGGTACGAGCAGTACTTC.

This sequence joins TRBV27 and TRBJ2-7, with 7 bases fitting TRBD1. The CDR3 has 12 amino acids. Unmatched junction bases numbered 3, after V lost 6 bases and J lost 4 bases. The germline CDR1 and CDR2 sequences are MNHEY and SMNVEV (reference sequence). CDR3 sequence reads: CASRGQQYEQYF. For the CDR3, the DNA is TGTGCCAGCAGGGGACAGCAGTACGAGCAGTACTTC.

The chain is built from TRBV11-2 and TRBJ1-2; tentative D call: TRBD1 (5 bases). Deletions cut 5 bases from V and 8 bases from J, with 21 bases between. This CDR3 is 15 amino acids long. Per germline, CDR1 SGHAT and CDR2 FQNNGV. CDR3 sequence (DNA): TGTGCCAGCAGCCCGAGGGCCAGGGCTGAGAAAGGCTACACCTTC. It translates to CASSPRARAEKGYTF. The entire variable domain, with the rest obtained from reference TRBV11-2 and TRBJ1-2, is as follows: EAGVAQSPRYKIIEKRQSVAFWCNPISGHATLYWYQQILGQGPKLLIQFQNNGVVDDSQLPKDRFSAERLKGVDSTLKIQPAKLEDSAVYLCASSPRARAEKGYTFGSGTRLTVV.

The V call is TRBV6-6, the J call TRBJ2-3; TRBD1 aligns across 10 bases. V lost 5 bases, J lost 4 bases, and 6 bases stayed unmatched. From germline, CDR1 is MNHNY and CDR2 SVGAGI (reference sequence). The CDR3 runs 15 residues. CDR3 in DNA: TGTGCCAGCAGTCTGACAGGGGGCGTAGCAGATACGCAGTATTTT. This gives the protein CASSLTGGVADTQYF.

V is TRBV7-3 and J is TRBJ2-1, with TRBD1 matching over 7 bases. Germline V lookup: CDR1 SGHTA, CDR2 FQGTGA. This CDR3 spans 14 amino acids. V was clipped by 5 bases and J by 6 bases; unmatched bases: 7. This CDR3 is CASSAHDRANEQFF. CDR3 DNA: TGTGCCAGCAGCGCTCACGACAGGGCCAATGAGCAGTTCTTC.

The chain carries TRBV6-5 and TRBJ1-6, with 8 bases fitting TRBD1. The CDR3 runs to 14 residues. Germline CDR1 is MNHEY and CDR2 is SVGAGI. V lost 5 bases and J lost 7; bases outside the gene matches: 4. The CDR3 region is CASSPDRGNSPLHF. DNA of the CDR3: TGTGCCAGCAGTCCAGACAGGGGCAATTCACCCCTCCACTTT.

J is TRBJ2-7 and V is TRBV5-1, with D perhaps TRBD1 or TRBD2 (5 bases each). This CDR3 is 15 amino acids long. Deletions cut 1 base from V and 2 bases from J, with 13 bases between. The germline V gene has CDR1 SGHRS and CDR2 YFSETQ. The CDR3 bases are TGCGCCAGCAGCTTGTTACTGGGGGATACCTACGAGCAGTACTTC. Amino acids: CASSLLLGDTYEQYF. Drawing the rest from reference TRBV5-1 and TRBJ2-7, the complete variable domain is KAGVTQTPRYLIKTRGQQVTLSCSPISGHRSVSWYQQTPGQGLQFLFEYFSETQRNKGNFPGRFSGRQFSNSRSEMNVSTLELGDSALYLCASSLLLGDTYEQYFGPGTRLTVT.

The chain combines TRBV5-1 with TRBJ2-7; 7 nucleotides agree with TRBD2. This CDR3 is built from 12 residues. CDR1 SGHRS and CDR2 YFSETQ come from the germline V gene. V was pared by 4 bases and J by 3 bases, with 1 base of the junction left unmatched. The CDR3 protein is CASSGDYYEQYF. Written as DNA, the CDR3 is TGCGCCAGCAGCGGGGACTACTACGAGCAGTACTTC.

The table lists this clone with a few counts. V and J are TRBV30 and TRBJ2-3, with D perhaps matching TRBD2 (6 bases). Per germline, CDR1 GTSNPN and CDR2 SVGIG (reference sequence). V lost 2 bases and J 1 base, leaving 13 bases between the germline ends. CDR3 length equals 15 residues. The CDR3 sequence is CAWSIPGDRTDTQYF. CDR3 nucleotides: TGTGCCTGGAGTATCCCGGGGGACCGCACAGATACGCAGTATTTT.

This rearrangement joins TRBV9 to TRBJ1-2; D perhaps matches TRBD1 (5 bases). Looked up from germline, CDR1 is SGDLS and CDR2 is YYNGEE. The germline V and J ends were trimmed by 0 bases and 0 bases, with 9 bases remaining between them. The CDR3 totals 15 residues. In DNA, the CDR3 is TGTGCCAGCAGCGTAGGGCAGGGCCCTAACTATGGCTACACCTTC. Translating it yields CASSVGQGPNYGYTF. Drawing the rest from reference TRBV9 and TRBJ1-2, the complete variable domain is DSGVTQTPKHLITATGQRVTLRCSPRSGDLSVYWYQQSLDQGLQFLIQYYNGEERAKGNILERFSAQQFPDLHSELNLSSLELGDSALYFCASSVGQGPNYGYTFGSGTRLTVV.

This clone was picked up one time. The rearrangement uses TRBV5-1 and TRBJ2-5; maybe TRBD2 (5 bases). Per germline, CDR1 SGHRS and CDR2 YFSETQ. V was cut by 4 bases and J by 11 bases, with 15 bases left in between. This CDR3 is 12 amino acids long. The CDR3 loop reads CASSKGGWEQYF. DNA for the CDR3: TGCGCCAGCAGCAAAGGTGGGTGGGAGCAGTACTTC.

This chain connects TRBV5-1 to TRBJ1-6; 10 nucleotides agree with TRBD1. Losses at the gene ends were 2 bases for V and 10 bases for J; bases not matched to a gene: 3. Per germline, CDR1 SGHRS and CDR2 YFSETQ. The CDR3 is made up of 14 amino acids. This chain's CDR3 is CASSFGQGESPLHF. CDR3 nucleotides: TGCGCCAGCAGCTTCGGACAGGGGGAATCACCCCTCCACTTT. The whole variable domain, remainder taken from reference TRBV5-1 and TRBJ1-6, is KAGVTQTPRYLIKTRGQQVTLSCSPISGHRSVSWYQQTPGQGLQFLFEYFSETQRNKGNFPGRFSGRQFSNSRSEMNVSTLELGDSALYLCASSFGQGESPLHFGNGTRLTVT.

The chain links TRBV30 to TRBJ1-2, with 8 bases lining up with TRBD1. The germline V gene has CDR1 GTSNPN and CDR2 SVGIG (reference sequence). Trimming at V came to 4 bases and at J to 5 bases, leaving 9 bases not matched to a gene. The length of the CDR3 is 14 residues. Written as DNA, the CDR3 is TGTGCCTGGACCGTGCAGGGGGCAGGGTATGGCTACACCTTC. Amino acid sequence: CAWTVQGAGYGYTF. The variable domain in full, with the rest retrieved from reference TRBV30 and TRBJ1-2, is SQTIHQWPATLVQPVGSPLSLECTVEGTSNPNLYWYRQAAGRGLQLLFYSVGIGQISSEVPQNLSASRPQDRQFILSSKKLLLSDSGFYLCAWTVQGAGYGYTFGSGTRLTVV.

V usage is TRBV7-6 and J usage is TRBJ1-6, with D maybe TRBD1 (6 bases). The germline CDR1 and CDR2 sequences are SGHVS and FNYEAQ. The V gene lost 1 base and the J gene lost 10 bases, with 14 bases spanning the gap. This CDR3 has 15 amino acids. In nucleotides, the CDR3 is TGTGCCAGCAGCTTAGTGGCAGGGGCTGGATCACCCCTCCACTTT. This encodes CASSLVAGAGSPLHF.

In this sample, this clone turned up a few times. The genes are TRBV7-7 and TRBJ2-3; TRBD1 is a possible D gene (7 bases). V was shortened by 5 bases and J by 3 bases, with 12 bases between the two germline ends. The CDR3 is made up of 14 amino acids. The germline gives CDR1 SSHAT, CDR2 FNYEAQ (reference sequence). The CDR3 DNA follows: TGTGCCAGCAGCCAGACAGGGAGGACAGATACGCAGTATTTT. This sequence encodes CASSQTGRTDTQYF.

The chain has TRBV4-1 and TRBJ1-2; D not resolved. CDR3 size: 14 residues. CDR1 and CDR2 (germline): MGHRA, YSYEKL. The germline V and J ends were trimmed by 4 bases and 4 bases, with 13 bases remaining between them. In nucleotides, the CDR3 is TGCGCCAGCAGCCGAGTTACGTCGGCCTATGGCTACACCTTC. Protein product: CASSRVTSAYGYTF.

The V call is TRBV30, the J call TRBJ2-1; the match to TRBD2 covers 7 bases. CDR1 GTSNPN and CDR2 SVGIG come from the germline V gene (reference sequence). Trimming took 3 bases from V and 7 from J; bases not matched to a gene: 12. The length of the CDR3 is 15 residues. The CDR3, as DNA: TGTGCCTGGAGGAACGGGCGGGGGAGGGGAAATGAGCAGTTCTTC. Translation: CAWRNGRGRGNEQFF.